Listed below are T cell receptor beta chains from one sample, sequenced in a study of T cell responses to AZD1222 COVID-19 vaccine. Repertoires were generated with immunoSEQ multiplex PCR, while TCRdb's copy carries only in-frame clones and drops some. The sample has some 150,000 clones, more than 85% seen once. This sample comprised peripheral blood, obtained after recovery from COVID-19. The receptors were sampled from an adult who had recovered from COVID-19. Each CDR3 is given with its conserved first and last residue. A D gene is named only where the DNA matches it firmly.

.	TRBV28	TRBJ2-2	CASSLVGSDTGELFF
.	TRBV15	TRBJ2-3	CATSRDRVADTQYF
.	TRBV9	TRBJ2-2	CASSVVTTAGTGELFF
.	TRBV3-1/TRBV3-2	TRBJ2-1	CASSQDGRAGDEQFF
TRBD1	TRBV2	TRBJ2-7	CASSEGTGVYEQYF
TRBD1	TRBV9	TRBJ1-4	CASSPETGGLNEKLFF
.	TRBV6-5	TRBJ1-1	CASSTLTGNTEAFF
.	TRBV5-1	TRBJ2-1	CASSLAAGGPQPEQFF
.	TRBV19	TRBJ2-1	CASSITVHEQFF
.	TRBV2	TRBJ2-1	CASTLQGAYNEQFF
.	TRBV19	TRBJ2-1	CASSIRTSDSSYNEQFF
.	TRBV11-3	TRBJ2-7	CASSSSGTYNTKQYF
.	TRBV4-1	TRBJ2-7	CASKQESYEQYF
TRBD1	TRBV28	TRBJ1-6	CASSGGQGKDSPLHF
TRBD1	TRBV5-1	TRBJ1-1	CASSLGQGVMNTEAFF
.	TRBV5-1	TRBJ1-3	CASSLAGPSSGNTIYF
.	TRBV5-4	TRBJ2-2	CASSPRTGDTGELFF
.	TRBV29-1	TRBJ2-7	CSVEGGGQVGLYEQYF
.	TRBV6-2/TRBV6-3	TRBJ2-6	CASSYSVGRLTGANVLTF
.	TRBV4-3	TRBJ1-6	CASSQDIEGKHSPLHF
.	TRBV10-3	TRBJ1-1	CAISERGNTEAFF
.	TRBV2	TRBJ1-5	CASSDRGGQPQHF
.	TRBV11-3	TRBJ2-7	CASSSGQRILKEQYF
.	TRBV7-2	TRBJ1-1	CASSLESGYDTEAFF
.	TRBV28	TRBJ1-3	CASSSPAAGNTIYF
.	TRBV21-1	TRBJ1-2	CASSKGGIGYTF
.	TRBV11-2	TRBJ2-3	CASSRRQGSTDTQYF